The 27 T cell receptor beta chains listed next were all sequenced from one sample in a study of T cells in Graves' hyperthyroidism and ophthalmopathy. Researchers amplified the TCR beta CDR3 regions from RNA transcripts. Carried out on the TCR CDR3, a first-round RT-PCR used the HTBI primer set. MiXCR, run by TCRdb on the multiplex PCR reads, gives a single entry per CDR3 protein. The table includes about 380,000 distinct CDR3 sequences, about 15% detected once. The material sequenced was blood. These receptors originate from a woman in her sixties with Graves' hyperthyroidism.

This clonotype has a count of ten or more. This chain uses TRBV3-1 with TRBJ2-1; D may be TRBD1 or TRBD2 (6 bases each). The CDR3 loop spans 15 amino acids. V lost 3 bases and J 2 bases, leaving 11 bases between the germline ends. In germline, CDR1 is LGHDT, CDR2 YNNKEL (reference sequence). CDR3 region: CASSQGASAYNEQFF. In nucleotides, the CDR3 is TGTGCCAGCAGCCAGGGGGCTAGCGCCTACAATGAGCAGTTCTTC.

The sample holds many counts of this clonotype. The chain has TRBV10-3 and TRBJ2-1, with D tentatively TRBD2 (5 bases). Germline CDR1 reads ENHRY; CDR2 reads SYGVKD. V was clipped by 11 bases and J by 8 bases, with 19 bases between them. The CDR3 consists of 13 residues. This chain's CDR3 is CASARAVGDEQFF. CDR3 nucleotide sequence: TGTGCCTCCGCCCGGGCAGTCGGGGATGAGCAGTTCTTC.

As to this clonotype: This sequence may be a read error, since a much larger clone differs from it by one base. J is TRBJ1-1 and V is TRBV30; D remains ambiguous. The V gene's germline CDR1 is GTSNPN and CDR2 SVGIG (reference sequence). The CDR3 has 11 amino acids. V was trimmed by 3 bases and J by 3 bases, leaving 5 bases between them. The CDR3 DNA is TGTGCCTGGAGGGGGTACACTGAAGCTTTCTTT. Translated: CAWRGYTEAFF.

The chain recombines TRBV2 with TRBJ1-2; D is unclear. Trimming cost V 4 bases and J 5 bases, with 5 bases left between them. This CDR3 region has 11 residues. CDR1 is SNHLY, CDR2 FYNNEI, per germline. The CDR3 nucleotides are TGTGCCAGCAGTGCCGGGTATGGCTACACCTTC. It encodes CASSAGYGYTF.

A few counts support this clonotype. This clone may be a read error of a much larger clone one base away. The chain is built from TRBV2 and TRBJ1-1; D is undetermined. This CDR3 contains 12 residues. With 2 bases removed from V and 10 bases from J, the gap between germline ends came to 11 bases. Germline V gene sequence: CDR1 SNHLY, CDR2 FYNNEI. The chain's CDR3 is CASSEREVSAFF. The DNA of the CDR3 is TGTGCCAGCAGTGAACGGGAGGTATCAGCTTTCTTT.

In its sample, this clonotype was seen many times. The V gene is TRBV11-2, the J gene TRBJ1-3; D remains ambiguous. In germline, CDR1 is SGHAT, CDR2 FQNNGV. There are 15 residues in the CDR3. V lost 5 bases, J lost 0 bases, and 11 bases lay in between. CDR3 in amino acids: CASSGVRDSGNTIYF. The DNA for the CDR3 is TGTGCCAGCAGCGGGGTGCGGGACTCTGGAAACACCATATATTTT.

The chain is built from TRBV10-3 and TRBJ1-2; D uncertain. Trimming removed 8 bases from V and 1 base from J, with 11 bases in between. In germline, CDR1 is ENHRY, CDR2 SYGVKD. The CDR3 is 13 amino acids. In DNA form, the CDR3 reads TGTGCCATCGGTCAGGACCTTAACTATGGCTACACCTTC. As protein: CAIGQDLNYGYTF.

The J gene is TRBJ2-2, the V gene TRBV29-1; 11 nucleotides agree with TRBD2. The germline gives CDR1 SQVTM, CDR2 ANQGSEA. The CDR3 spans 14 residues. The CDR3 protein is CGTSGRPNTGELFF. DNA of the CDR3: TGCGGTACTAGCGGGAGACCGAACACCGGGGAGCTGTTTTTT.

Points on this clonotype: It may be a read error: a sequence one base away is much more abundant. The chain has TRBV27 and TRBJ2-1, with a possible D match to TRBD2 (6 bases). The CDR3 consists of 15 residues. V lost 3 bases and J 4 bases, leaving 13 bases between the germline ends. CDR1 MNHEY and CDR2 SMNVEV come from the germline V gene (reference sequence). The CDR3 sequence is CASSFAGGPYNEQFF. The CDR3, as DNA: TGTGCCAGCAGTTTCGCCGGGGGACCATACAATGAGCAGTTCTTC.

CDR3 sequence reads: CASSLTDVSGNTIYF. DNA for the CDR3: TGTGCCAGCAGCTTGACAGATGTCTCTGGAAACACCATATATTTT. The chain couples TRBV5-6 to TRBJ1-3, with no clear D. The V end was cut by 1 base, the J end by 0 bases, with 8 bases between. Per the germline V gene, CDR1 is SGHDT and CDR2 is YYEEEE. The CDR3 runs 15 residues. Based on the CDR3 plus reference TRBV5-6 and TRBJ1-3, the full variable domain is DAGVTQSPTHLIKTRGQQVTLRCSPKSGHDTVSWYQQALGQGPQFIFQYYEEEERQRGNFPDRFSGHQFPNYSSELNVNALLLGDSALYLCASSLTDVSGNTIYFGEGSWLTVV.

This clonotype has ten or more counts. Here the CDR3 DNA reads TGCGCCAGCAGCCAGGGGCCCACCGGGGAGCTGTTTTTT. Amino acids: CASSQGPTGELFF. The J gene is TRBJ2-2, the V gene TRBV5-1, with a tentative D call TRBD1 (6 bases). The V end was cut by 4 bases, the J end by 4 bases, with 8 bases between. This CDR3 region has 13 residues. CDR1 is SGHRS and CDR2 is YFSETQ in the germline V gene.

The chain has TRBV12-3 or TRBV12-4 and TRBJ2-5, with D perhaps given as TRBD1 or TRBD2 (7 bases each). The CDR3 runs to 16 residues. Trimming left V 4 bases short and J 5 bases short, with 20 bases between. CDR3 sequence (DNA): TGTGCCAGCAGTTACTCGCATGTCAGGGGGGGCGAGACCCAGTACTTC. Its translation: CASSYSHVRGGETQYF.

This clonotype has only a few counts. The chain carries TRBV20-1 and TRBJ2-5, with TRBD1 matching 9 bases. Looked up from germline, CDR1 is DFQATT and CDR2 is SNEGSKA (reference sequence). V lost 1 base, J lost 5 bases, and 5 bases stayed unmatched. The CDR3 runs 14 residues. This chain's CDR3 is CSARGGQGMETQYF. The CDR3 coding sequence is TGCAGTGCTAGAGGGGGACAGGGTATGGAGACCCAGTACTTC.

This clonotype was seen many times. This chain joins TRBV7-2 and TRBJ1-4, with a tentative D call TRBD1 (5 bases). This CDR3 comprises 15 residues. The germline CDR1 and CDR2 sequences are SGHTA and FQGNSA. The ends were cut back, 3 bases at V and 10 bases at J, with 18 bases in the middle. The CDR3: CASSFEVGRWGKLFF. In DNA, the CDR3 is TGTGCCAGCAGCTTCGAGGTGGGACGGTGGGGAAAACTGTTTTTT.

Many counts were recorded for this clonotype. The J gene is TRBJ2-1, the V gene TRBV12-3 or TRBV12-4; 8 bases are a match to TRBD2. V shed 6 bases, J shed 5 bases, and the junction held 12 bases outside the gene matches. CDR3 length equals 16 residues. The CDR3 sequence: CASSRSGSGRDNEQFF. The CDR3 DNA reads as TGTGCCAGCAGCCGAAGCGGGAGCGGCCGAGACAATGAGCAGTTCTTC.

This clonotype has a count of ten or more. The J gene is TRBJ2-5, the V gene TRBV7-9; perhaps TRBD2 as D (5 bases). This CDR3 is 11 amino acids long. The germline gives CDR1 SEHNR, CDR2 FQNEAQ (reference sequence). V was pared by 8 bases and J by 5 bases, with 9 bases between. The CDR3: CASSSMETQYF. Written as DNA, the CDR3 is TGTGCCAGCTCTAGCATGGAGACCCAGTACTTC.

This clonotype has ten or more counts. CDR3 in DNA: TGTGCCAGCAGTGATGCTACCAGGGAGACCCAGTACTTC. Its translation: CASSDATRETQYF. This rearrangement joins TRBV2 to TRBJ2-5, with D uncertain. CDR3 length: 13 residues. Looked up from germline, CDR1 is SNHLY and CDR2 is FYNNEI. Trimming took off 3 bases at V and 5 bases at J, with 10 bases between the two ends.

The gene calls are TRBV12-3 or TRBV12-4 and TRBJ2-1; maybe TRBD1 (6 bases). The V and J ends lost 6 bases and 4 bases respectively, with 13 bases between them. This CDR3 is built from 14 residues. The CDR3 bases are TGTGCCAGCAGGGCTTATACAGGGTACAATGAGCAGTTCTTC. Its protein product is CASRAYTGYNEQFF.

The gene calls are TRBV11-2 and TRBJ2-1; tentative D call: TRBD2 (5 bases). This CDR3 comprises 15 residues. The germline V gene encodes CDR1 SGHAT and CDR2 FQNNGV. V lost 7 bases to trimming and J lost 0 bases, with 13 bases between them. The CDR3 is CASIRTGSSYNEQFF. As DNA, the CDR3 is TGTGCCAGCATTAGAACGGGAAGCTCCTACAATGAGCAGTTCTTC.

In its sample, this clonotype was seen a few times. CDR3 in DNA: TGTGCCAGCAGCTTGGTTAGTGGTATGAACGGGGAGCTGTTTTTT. Its protein product is CASSLVSGMNGELFF. V and J are TRBV5-4 and TRBJ2-2, with D unresolved. The germline CDR1 and CDR2 sequences are SGHNT and YYREEE (reference sequence). The CDR3 extends over 15 amino acids. Trimming left V 0 bases short and J 7 bases short, with 13 bases between. The whole variable domain, remainder taken from reference TRBV5-4 and TRBJ2-2, is ETGVTQSPTHLIKTRGQQVTLRCSSQSGHNTVSWYQQALGQGPQFIFQYYREEENGRGNFPPRFSGLQFPNYSSELNVNALELDDSALYLCASSLVSGMNGELFFGEGSRLTVL.

This clonotype appeared many times. This chain joins TRBV4-1 and TRBJ2-2; D not resolved. The CDR3 consists of 14 residues. Trimming took 8 bases from V and 0 from J, leaving 10 bases between them. CDR1 is MGHRA, CDR2 YSYEKL, per germline. The CDR3 DNA reads as TGCGCCAGCCCCGGACGTACGAACACCGGGGAGCTGTTTTTT. Translating gives CASPGRTNTGELFF.

This clonotype showed up just a few times. The rearrangement uses TRBV24-1 and TRBJ1-2; a weak D match, TRBD1 (5 bases). The ends were cut back, 5 bases at V and 8 bases at J, with 14 bases in the middle. The CDR3 totals 13 residues. Germline loops: CDR1 KGHDR, CDR2 SFDVKD. The CDR3 sequence is CATSARDSGGYTF. The CDR3 nucleotides read TGTGCCACCAGTGCCCGCGACAGCGGAGGCTACACCTTC.

This clonotype occurred many times. The chain combines TRBV30 with TRBJ2-7, with D tentatively TRBD2 (5 bases). This CDR3 has 20 residues. Between the trimmed V and J ends, which lost 0 bases and 0 bases, there was a span of 27 bases. Germline-derived CDR1 and CDR2 are GTSNPN and SVGIG (reference sequence). The DNA for the CDR3 is TGTGCCTGGAGTGTTTTTAGCAGCTCCCTAGGACTTTCGAGCTCCTACGAGCAGTACTTC. Its translation: CAWSVFSSSLGLSSSYEQYF. The variable domain in full, with the rest retrieved from reference TRBV30 and TRBJ2-7, is SQTIHQWPATLVQPVGSPLSLECTVEGTSNPNLYWYRQAAGRGLQLLFYSVGIGQISSEVPQNLSASRPQDRQFILSSKKLLLSDSGFYLCAWSVFSSSLGLSSSYEQYFGPGTRLTVT.

This clonotype showed up many times. The J gene is TRBJ1-1, the V gene TRBV6-1; D gene ambiguous. The CDR3 has 13 amino acids. The germline V gene has CDR1 MNHNS and CDR2 SASEGT. Trimming cost V 4 bases and J 4 bases, with 10 bases left between them. DNA of the CDR3: TGTGCCAGCAGTGGGCAAGAGGGCACTGAAGCTTTCTTT. Translating gives CASSGQEGTEAFF.

The chain couples TRBV20-1 to TRBJ2-5, with 11 bases lining up with TRBD1. The CDR3 is 14 residues long. Germline values: CDR1 DFQATT, CDR2 SNEGSKA (reference sequence). With V trimmed by 5 bases and J by 4 bases, 6 bases remained unmatched. CDR3 loop: CSALRTGGIETQYF. Written as DNA, the CDR3 is TGCAGTGCTCTAAGGACAGGGGGCATAGAGACCCAGTACTTC.

This clonotype was observed a handful of times. The rearrangement uses TRBV5-1 and TRBJ1-1, with TRBD1 matching 9 bases. CDR3 size: 14 residues. CDR1 is SGHRS, CDR2 YFSETQ, per germline. J lost 2 bases, V lost 5 bases, and 4 bases had no gene match. CDR3 in amino acids: CASSYRGRNTEAFF. CDR3 in DNA: TGCGCCAGCAGTTACAGGGGGCGAAACACTGAAGCTTTCTTT.

This clonotype was picked up many times. This rearrangement joins TRBV5-1 to TRBJ2-3; the D gene is possibly TRBD1 (5 bases). This CDR3 has 15 amino acids. The germline V and J ends were trimmed by 1 base and 5 bases, with 14 bases remaining between them. Germline CDR1 reads SGHRS; CDR2 reads YFSETQ. In DNA form, the CDR3 reads TGCGCCAGCAGCTTGCAGGGCGCAGTTGGAGATACGCAGTATTTT. This codes for CASSLQGAVGDTQYF.